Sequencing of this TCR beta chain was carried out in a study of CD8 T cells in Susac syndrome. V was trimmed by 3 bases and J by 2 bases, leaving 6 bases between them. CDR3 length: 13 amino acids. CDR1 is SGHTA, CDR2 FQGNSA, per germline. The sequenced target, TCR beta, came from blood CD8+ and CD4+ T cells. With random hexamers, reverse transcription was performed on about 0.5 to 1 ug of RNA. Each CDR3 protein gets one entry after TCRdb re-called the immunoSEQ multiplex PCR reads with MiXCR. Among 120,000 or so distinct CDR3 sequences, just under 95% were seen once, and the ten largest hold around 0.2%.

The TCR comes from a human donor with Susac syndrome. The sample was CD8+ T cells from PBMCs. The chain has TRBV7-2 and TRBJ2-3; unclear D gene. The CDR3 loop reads CASSFSPTDTQYF. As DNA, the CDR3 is TGTGCCAGCAGCTTTAGCCCCACAGATACGCAGTATTTT.